This TCR beta chain was recovered during a study of T cell changes during pregnancy in multiple sclerosis. Using immunoSEQ multiplex PCR, the repertoire was profiled, and TCRdb retains in-frame clones only, with some absent. The repertoire includes some 61,000 clones, 91% of them detected once, and approximately 0.84% sits in the top ten. The CDR3 is made up of 16 amino acids. CDR1 and CDR2 from the germline V gene are LGHNA and YNFKEQ. V lost 3 bases, J lost 0 bases, and 8 bases stayed unmatched. The chain combines TRBV4-2 with TRBJ2-7, with 7 nucleotides matching TRBD1. This clonotype originated in a female donor with multiple sclerosis, enrolled in a pregnancy study. This specimen was peripheral blood, taken in the second trimester of pregnancy. The CDR3, as DNA: TGTGCCAGCAGCCAGGGCCCGGACAGGACCTCCTACGAGCAGTACTTC. It yields the protein CASSQGPDRTSYEQYF.